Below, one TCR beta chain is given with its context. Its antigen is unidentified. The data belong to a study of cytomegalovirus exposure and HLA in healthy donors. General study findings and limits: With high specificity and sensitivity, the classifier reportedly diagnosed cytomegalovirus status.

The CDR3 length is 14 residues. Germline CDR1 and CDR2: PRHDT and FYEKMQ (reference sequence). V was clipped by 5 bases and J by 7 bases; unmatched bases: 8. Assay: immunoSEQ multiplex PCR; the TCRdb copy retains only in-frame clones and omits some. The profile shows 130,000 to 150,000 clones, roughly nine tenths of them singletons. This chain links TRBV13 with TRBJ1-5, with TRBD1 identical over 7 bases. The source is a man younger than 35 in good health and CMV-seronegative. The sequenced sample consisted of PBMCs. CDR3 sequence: CASSLGTVNQPQHF. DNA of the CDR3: TGTGCCAGCAGCCTTGGGACAGTGAACCAGCCCCAGCATTTT.